Following are 30 T cell receptor beta chains from one sample sequenced in a study of blood T cells in healthy people across ages (dated by TCRdb to between 2014 and 2017). The receptor library was made with 5' RACE. Sequenced using an Illumina HiSeq 2500. A second PCR of roughly 7 to 11 cycles was run with a J-beta primer mix and a sample-barcoded 5' primer. In-frame beta chains were kept once TCRdb had trimmed the public reads at Q25 with fastp and called clones with MiXCR. For every CDR3 protein sequence, its rows merge into one entry that carries the most common genes and DNA. The sample table holds around 520,000 distinct CDR3 sequences, of which roughly a quarter were seen once. The biggest ten clones account for approximately 3.3% of the sample. This sample was shared with a second study, whose subject was T cells of mothers and their children.

The specimen sequenced was blood. These receptors were taken from a boy aged 2 to 10 in good health.

The rearrangement uses TRBV5-1 and TRBJ2-5; D may correspond to TRBD1 or TRBD2 (5 bases each). CDR3 length: 14 residues. Trimming removed 0 bases from V and 4 bases from J, with 10 bases in between. Germline lookup yields CDR1 SGHRS and CDR2 YFSETQ. CDR3: CASSLVGGPETQYF. DNA of the CDR3: TGCGCCAGCAGCTTGGTTGGGGGACCAGAGACCCAGTACTTC.

The chain has TRBV2 and TRBJ2-3, with 8 bases aligning to TRBD2. Trimming removed 6 bases from V and 1 base from J; junction bases left unmatched: 9. The CDR3 extends over 16 amino acids. Looked up from germline, CDR1 is SNHLY and CDR2 is FYNNEI. DNA of the CDR3: TGTGCCAGCAGCCTGTTAGCGGGGACTGGCACAGATACGCAGTATTTT. Its protein is CASSLLAGTGTDTQYF. The variable domain in full, with the rest retrieved from reference TRBV2 and TRBJ2-3, is EPEVTQTPSHQVTQMGQEVILRCVPISNHLYFYWYRQILGQKVEFLVSFYNNEISEKSEIFDDQFSVERPDGSNFTLKIRSTKLEDSAMYFCASSLLAGTGTDTQYFGPGTRLTVL.

The chain joins TRBV5-1 to TRBJ1-6; TRBD1 might be the D (6 bases). Germline V gives CDR1 SGHRS, CDR2 YFSETQ. V was shortened by 2 bases and J by 7 bases, with 10 bases between the two germline ends. This CDR3 contains 14 residues. CDR3 protein: CASSLQDRNSPLHF. CDR3 coding DNA: TGCGCCAGCAGCTTACAGGACAGAAATTCACCCCTCCACTTT.

V usage is TRBV12-3 or TRBV12-4 and J usage is TRBJ1-2; D not resolved. CDR3 size: 11 residues. V lost 2 bases and J lost 8, with 6 bases in between. CDR3 sequence reads: CASSLSAGYTF. The CDR3 DNA is TGTGCCAGCAGTTTATCGGCCGGCTACACCTTC.

V and J are TRBV4-2 and TRBJ2-5, with TRBD2 matching 7 bases. J gave up 1 base and V 2 bases, and 4 bases lay outside the gene matches. The CDR3 extends over 15 amino acids. Per the germline V gene, CDR1 is LGHNA and CDR2 is YNFKEQ. CDR3 sequence (DNA): TGTGCCAGCAGCCAACCCGGGGGGTCCCAAGAGACCCAGTACTTC. It translates to CASSQPGGSQETQYF.

Remarks on this clonotype: A junction boundary mismatches the germline segment, possibly from a read error. The chain is built from TRBV10-2 and TRBJ2-7; 7 bases map to TRBD2. CDR1 WSHSY and CDR2 SAAADI come from the germline V gene. The CDR3 is made up of 14 amino acids. CDR3 DNA: TGCGCCAGAAGTGTAGGCTCGGGAGGAGGCGAGCAGTACTTC. Its protein is CARSVGSGGGEQYF.

This clonotype showed up just a few times. The chain employs TRBV10-3 and TRBJ2-2; D possibly corresponds to TRBD2 (6 bases). CDR1 ENHRY and CDR2 SYGVKD come from the germline V gene. The V end lost 6 bases, the J end lost 6 bases, and 8 bases lay between the germline ends. The CDR3 is made up of 12 amino acids. Here the CDR3 DNA reads TGTGCCATCAGCCGGGGGTCCGGGGAGCTGTTTTTT. Translated: CAISRGSGELFF.

The chain couples TRBV12-3 or TRBV12-4 to TRBJ2-4; TRBD2 agrees at 8 bases. The ends lost 5 bases at V and 16 bases at J; junction bases unmatched: 7. CDR3 size: 11 residues. The CDR3 loop reads CASSIGLALYF. The CDR3 DNA reads as TGTGCCAGCAGTATCGGACTAGCCCTATACTTC.

This clonotype was detected only a few times. This sequence joins TRBV29-1 and TRBJ2-5; no clear D. V was pared by 6 bases and J by 5 bases, with 13 bases between. Per the germline V gene, CDR1 is SQVTM and CDR2 is ANQGSEA. The CDR3 is 12 amino acids. The CDR3 sequence is CSVHKGYETQYF. The CDR3 region has the DNA TGCAGCGTCCACAAGGGATATGAGACCCAGTACTTC. The full variable domain, with the rest looked up from reference TRBV29-1 and TRBJ2-5, is SAVISQKPSRDICQRGTSLTIQCQVDSQVTMMFWYRQQPGQSLTLIATANQGSEATYESGFVIDKFPISRPNLTFSTLTVSNMSPEDSSIYLCSVHKGYETQYFGPGTRLLVL.

This clonotype occurred a few times. This rearrangement joins TRBV13 to TRBJ1-1; a possible D gene is TRBD1 (5 bases). Deletions cut 8 bases from V and 1 base from J, with 8 bases between. There are 12 residues in the CDR3. Germline loops: CDR1 PRHDT, CDR2 FYEKMQ (reference sequence). The CDR3 coding sequence is TGTGCCAGCGGGGACGGGAACACTGAAGCTTTCTTT. This codes for CASGDGNTEAFF.

The chain couples TRBV7-3 to TRBJ2-5; D remains ambiguous. V was clipped by 5 bases and J by 5 bases, with 12 bases between them. The germline CDR1 and CDR2 sequences are SGHTA and FQGTGA. This CDR3 has 13 residues. CDR3 protein: CASSASNGETQYF. The CDR3 nucleotides are TGTGCCAGCAGCGCGTCCAATGGGGAGACCCAGTACTTC.

The J gene is TRBJ2-7, the V gene TRBV6-6; no clear D gene. This CDR3 has 14 residues. The germline gives CDR1 MNHNY, CDR2 SVGAGI (reference sequence). The ends were cut back, 4 bases at V and 2 bases at J, with 12 bases in the middle. The CDR3 is CASSWQAGPYEQYF. For the CDR3, the DNA is TGTGCCAGCAGTTGGCAGGCCGGGCCCTACGAGCAGTACTTC.

This clonotype was recorded at least ten times. The chain is built from TRBV7-2 and TRBJ2-6; 9 nucleotides match TRBD1. Germline trimming cut 5 bases from V and 4 bases from J; bases unmatched to any gene: 3. The CDR3 runs 15 residues. CDR1 and CDR2 from the germline V gene are SGHTA and FQGNSA. The CDR3 DNA is TGTGCCAGCAGCCGGACAGGGGACGGGGCCAACGTCCTGACTTTC. Its translation is CASSRTGDGANVLTF.

The chain carries TRBV29-1 and TRBJ2-5, with D unclear. V shed 2 bases and J shed 2 bases, with 6 bases lying between them. CDR1 and CDR2 (germline): SQVTM, ANQGSEA. The CDR3 loop spans 12 amino acids. The CDR3 loop is CSVERVQETQYF. The CDR3, as DNA: TGCAGCGTTGAAAGGGTGCAAGAGACCCAGTACTTC.

This clonotype was found many times. The chain carries TRBV7-9 and TRBJ2-5, with D possibly TRBD2 on 5 matching bases. The CDR3 consists of 14 residues. Trimming removed 7 bases from V and 2 bases from J, with 14 bases in between. The germline CDR1 and CDR2 sequences are SEHNR and FQNEAQ (reference sequence). The CDR3 DNA is TGTGCCAGCATCCAGAGCCGGGGACAAGAGACCCAGTACTTC. This sequence encodes CASIQSRGQETQYF. Full variable domain (outside the CDR3, taken from reference TRBV7-9 and TRBJ2-5): DTGVSQNPRHKITKRGQNVTFRCDPISEHNRLYWYRQTLGQGPEFLTYFQNEAQLEKSRLLSDRFSAERPKGSFSTLEIQRTEQGDSAMYLCASIQSRGQETQYFGPGTRLLVL.

In its sample, this clonotype was seen a few times. The CDR3 is CAGGNNGAGVYEQYF. The CDR3 nucleotides read TGTGCCGGGGGAAACAATGGAGCGGGAGTCTACGAGCAGTACTTC. The chain recombines TRBV30 with TRBJ2-1; 8 bases are a match to TRBD2. The assigned J gene may be wrong: the sequence end matches TRBJ2-7 better. The CDR3 consists of 15 residues. Germline CDR1 GTSNPN, CDR2 SVGIG (reference sequence).

The chain joins TRBV20-1 to TRBJ2-1; TRBD1 agrees at 7 bases. The DNA end favors TRBJ2-5, so the J call may be wrong. This CDR3 contains 14 residues. The germline V gene has CDR1 DFQATT and CDR2 SNEGSKA (reference sequence). The CDR3 DNA follows: TGCAGTGCTCCCAAGGGGGCGGCGGAAGAGACCCAGTACTTC. Translation gives CSAPKGAAEETQYF.

Only a few counts were recorded for this clonotype. The V call is TRBV7-9, the J call TRBJ2-7, with 8 bases fitting TRBD1. CDR3 length: 14 residues. The ends lost 5 bases at V and 2 bases at J; junction bases unmatched: 5. CDR1 is SEHNR, CDR2 FQNEAQ, per germline (reference sequence). CDR3 in DNA: TGTGCCAGCAGCGACCGACAGGGGCCCTACGAGCAGTACTTC. Translation gives CASSDRQGPYEQYF.

This chain connects TRBV5-5 to TRBJ2-2, with TRBD1 as a possible D gene (5 bases). Trimming took 4 bases from V and 3 from J, leaving 16 bases between them. The CDR3 runs 16 residues. CDR1 is SGHKS, CDR2 YYEKEE, per germline (reference sequence). This CDR3 reads CASSHPGRADTGELFF. In nucleotides, the CDR3 is TGTGCCAGCAGCCACCCGGGCAGGGCTGACACCGGGGAGCTGTTTTTT.

J is TRBJ1-5 and V is TRBV27; maybe TRBD1 (6 bases). Germline V gene lookup returns CDR1 MNHEY and CDR2 SMNVEV (reference sequence). The CDR3 totals 14 residues. V dropped 2 bases and J dropped 7 bases, with 12 bases sitting between them. CDR3 protein: CASSLQDSGQPQHF. The CDR3, as DNA: TGTGCCAGCAGTTTACAGGACAGCGGGCAGCCCCAGCATTTT.

J is TRBJ1-2 and V is TRBV6-5, with a weak D call TRBD1 (5 bases). Germline CDR1 reads MNHEY; CDR2 reads SVGAGI. V gave up 6 bases and J gave up 1 base, with 12 bases separating them. This CDR3 comprises 14 residues. Written as DNA, the CDR3 is TGTGCCAGCAGCCAATCGGGGGGTAACTATGGCTACACCTTC. This sequence encodes CASSQSGGNYGYTF.

The V and J genes are TRBV18 and TRBJ2-3, with 8 bases lining up with TRBD2. Germline CDR1 and CDR2: KGHSH and LQKENI. The CDR3 covers 14 residues. V lost 10 bases and J lost 4; bases outside the gene matches: 10. DNA for the CDR3: TGTGCCACCGCCAGCGGGAGTGAAGCAGATACGCAGTATTTT. It specifies CATASGSEADTQYF. Complete variable domain (other parts from reference TRBV18 and TRBJ2-3): NAGVMQNPRHLVRRRGQEARLRCSPMKGHSHVYWYRQLPEEGLKFMVYLQKENIIDESGMPKERFSAEFPKEGPSILRIQQVVRGDSAAYFCATASGSEADTQYFGPGTRLTVL.

In DNA form, the CDR3 reads TGTGCCAGCAGCTTAAAGGGGGAAGAAAAACTGTTTTTT. This codes for CASSLKGEEKLFF. V usage is TRBV5-4 and J usage is TRBJ1-4, with a tentative D call TRBD1 (6 bases). V dropped 2 bases and J dropped 8 bases, with 10 bases sitting between them. The CDR3 is 13 residues long. CDR1 SGHNT and CDR2 YYREEE come from the germline V gene (reference sequence).

The chain employs TRBV2 and TRBJ1-1; D gene unclear. Trimming took off 5 bases at V and 0 bases at J, with 10 bases between the two ends. The CDR3 length is 14 residues. Germline lookup yields CDR1 SNHLY and CDR2 FYNNEI. This CDR3 is CASSQDPLNTEAFF. DNA for the CDR3: TGTGCCAGCAGTCAGGACCCCCTGAACACTGAAGCTTTCTTT.

The chain combines TRBV7-2 with TRBJ1-2, with no clear D. The CDR3 runs to 16 residues. V was pared by 4 bases and J by 3 bases, with 18 bases between. Germline loops: CDR1 SGHTA, CDR2 FQGNSA. CDR3 region: CASSYWGGRMYYGYTF. The CDR3 DNA reads TGTGCCAGCAGCTACTGGGGAGGGAGGATGTACTATGGCTACACCTTC.

This clonotype showed up just a few times. The rearrangement uses TRBV6-6 and TRBJ2-1, with 15 bases lining up with TRBD2. The CDR3 contains 16 residues. Trimming took 5 bases from V and 7 from J; bases not matched to a gene: 6. From germline, CDR1 is MNHNY and CDR2 SVGAGI (reference sequence). CDR3 sequence reads: CASSPPGTSGRNEQFF. In nucleotides, the CDR3 is TGTGCCAGCAGTCCCCCTGGGACTAGCGGGAGGAATGAGCAGTTCTTC.

This clonotype was counted between two and nine times. The rearrangement uses TRBV2 and TRBJ2-4; no reliable D call. From germline, CDR1 is SNHLY and CDR2 FYNNEI. V was cut by 3 bases and J by 5 bases, with 11 bases left in between. The CDR3 has 14 residues. Here the CDR3 DNA reads TGTGCCAGCAGTGACCCACCAAGGCAAAACATTCAGTACTTC. Translated, it gives CASSDPPRQNIQYF. Supplemented by reference TRBV2 and TRBJ2-4, the full variable domain reads EPEVTQTPSHQVTQMGQEVILRCVPISNHLYFYWYRQILGQKVEFLVSFYNNEISEKSEIFDDQFSVERPDGSNFTLKIRSTKLEDSAMYFCASSDPPRQNIQYFGAGTRLSVL.

This clonotype was seen only a few times. CDR3 sequence: CASSRPLGPYEQYF. DNA of the CDR3: TGTGCCAGCAGCCGGCCCTTAGGACCCTACGAGCAGTACTTC. The chain recombines TRBV6-2 or TRBV6-3 with TRBJ2-7; D unclear. V lost 6 bases and J 2 bases, leaving 14 bases between the germline ends. The CDR3 is 14 residues long. Germline loops: CDR1 MNHEY, CDR2 SVGEGT.

This clonotype was observed a few times. The chain uses TRBV14 and TRBJ2-7, with TRBD1 identical over 7 bases. Unmatched junction bases numbered 4, after V lost 6 bases and J lost 2 bases. The CDR3 has 13 amino acids. Germline loops: CDR1 SGHDN, CDR2 FVKESK. The CDR3 spells CASREQGTYEQYF. The CDR3 region has the DNA TGTGCCAGCAGGGAACAGGGGACCTACGAGCAGTACTTC.

This clonotype was detected a few times. The V gene is TRBV4-2, the J gene TRBJ2-5, with a weak D call TRBD1 (6 bases). Trimming pared 1 base from V and 4 bases from J, leaving 10 bases between. The CDR3 spans 14 residues. Germline CDR1 and CDR2: LGHNA and YNFKEQ. The CDR3 region has the DNA TGTGCCAGCAGCCAAGGGGGGCTAAGAGAGACCCAGTACTTC. It is translated as CASSQGGLRETQYF.